This is a list of T cell receptor beta chains from one sample in a study of T cells in Graves' hyperthyroidism and ophthalmopathy. Each CDR3 protein gets one entry after TCRdb re-called the multiplex PCR reads with MiXCR. The sample contains about 360,000 distinct CDR3 sequences, roughly an eighth of which appear only once. Material: blood. The receptors were sampled from a woman between 18 and 29 years old with Graves' hyperthyroidism. The CDR3 runs from the conserved cysteine through the conserved F or W. Fields, in order: V gene, clone size, J gene, D gene, CDR3 DNA, CDR3 protein. D genes are given only for firm matches. The size field is filled for only some rows; it gives once, few, many or a size class.

>TRBV28|many|TRBJ2-1|TRBD1
TGTGCCAGCAGGGGACAGGGCTATACTGAGCAGTTCTTC
CASRGQGYTEQFF
>TRBV29-1|few|TRBJ2-7|NA
TGCAGCGTTGAAGCGATAAGGGGCGAGCAGTACTTC
CSVEAIRGEQYF
>TRBV5-1|many|TRBJ2-3|TRBD2
TGCGCCAGCGTATGGGGGACTAGCGGGAGTACAGATACGCAGTATTTT
CASVWGTSGSTDTQYF
>TRBV24-1|many|TRBJ2-1|TRBD2
TGTGCCACCAGTGATTTTTCTAGCGGGTACAATGAGCAGTTCTTC
CATSDFSSGYNEQFF
>TRBV28|NA|TRBJ1-3|NA
TGTGCCAGCAGCTTCATCGACGGGAACACCATATATTTT
CASSFIDGNTIYF
>TRBV5-1|many|TRBJ2-3|NA
TGCGCCAGCAGCCTAACGGTCCACGGGGCCACAGATACGCAGTATTTT
CASSLTVHGATDTQYF
>TRBV4-1|many|TRBJ2-7|TRBD1
TGCGCCAGCAGCCAAGTGGGACAGGGCCACTACGAGCAGTACTTC
CASSQVGQGHYEQYF
>TRBV28|many|TRBJ1-4|NA
TGTGCCAGCAGTTTATTTAAGGGGGTGGAGGAAAAACTGTTTTTT
CASSLFKGVEEKLFF
>TRBV7-9|NA|TRBJ2-3|NA
TGTGCCAGCAGCGGGACCCCGGGAGATACGCAGTATTTT
CASSGTPGDTQYF
>TRBV7-2|NA|TRBJ2-2|TRBD2
TGTGCCAGCAGCCTTACTAGCGGGGGGCTGAACACCGGGGAGCTGTTTTTT
CASSLTSGGLNTGELFF
>TRBV29-1|NA|TRBJ1-2|NA
TGCAGCGTCGACAGTAACTATGGCTACACCTTC
CSVDSNYGYTF
>TRBV24-1|few|TRBJ2-5|NA
TGTGCCACCAGTGATCCTGCACAGGGACTAAGAACCCAGTACTTC
CATSDPAQGLRTQYF
>TRBV3-1|many|TRBJ1-4|TRBD1
TGTGCCAGCAGCCTCGACAGGGGTCAGAATGAAAAACTGTTTTTT
CASSLDRGQNEKLFF
>TRBV15|many|TRBJ2-1|TRBD2
TGTGCCACCAGCGAGGGTATTAGCGGGAACAATGAGCAGTTCTTC
CATSEGISGNNEQFF
>TRBV7-9|few|TRBJ1-6|NA
TGTGCCAGCAGTCAAATGGGGGGGGCAAGTAATTCACCCCTCCACTTT
CASSQMGGASNSPLHF
>TRBV20-1|many|TRBJ1-1|NA
TGCAGTGCTAGAGATTTATTGAGGGATCTATGGACTGAAGCTTTCTTT
CSARDLLRDLWTEAFF
>TRBV15|NA|TRBJ2-7|NA
TGTGCCACCAGCAGAGATGCTTACAATGAGCAGTACTTC
CATSRDAYNEQYF
>TRBV5-1|few|TRBJ2-3|TRBD2
TGCGCCAGCAGCCCCGGGACTAGCGGGAGGAGAACAGATACGCAGTATTTT
CASSPGTSGRRTDTQYF
>TRBV19|many|TRBJ2-1|TRBD1
TGTGCCAGTGGGACAGGAGAGGTCAATGAGCAGTTCTTC
CASGTGEVNEQFF
>TRBV7-9|few|TRBJ2-2|NA
TGTGCCAGCAGCAGGGGCCAGGTTGTCGGGGAGCTGTTTTTT
CASSRGQVVGELFF
>TRBV20-1|NA|TRBJ1-2|TRBD1
TGCAGTGCTGAAGACAGGGATGGCTACACCTTC
CSAEDRDGYTF
>TRBV28|many|TRBJ1-2|NA
TGTGCCAGCAGCCCCAGCGGAAGGGAGGGCTACACCTTC
CASSPSGREGYTF
>TRBV6-1|few|TRBJ2-3|NA
TGTGCCACCGGAACAGATACGCAGTATTTT
CATGTDTQYF
>TRBV12-3/TRBV12-4|many|TRBJ1-1|TRBD1
TGTGCCAGCATTACGACAGGGATTTGGACTGAAGCTTTCTTT
CASITTGIWTEAFF
>TRBV28|many|TRBJ2-7|NA
TGTGCCAGTAGGGGGAACGAGCAGTACTTC
CASRGNEQYF
>TRBV5-1|NA|TRBJ2-1|TRBD2
TGCGCCAGCAGCTTGGAGGGTAGCGGGGGATACAATGAGCAGTTCTTC
CASSLEGSGGYNEQFF
>TRBV10-3|many|TRBJ2-5|NA
TGTGCCATCTCGGGCCCGGAGGGGCAGACCCAGTACTTC
CAISGPEGQTQYF
>TRBV7-9|many|TRBJ1-4|NA
TGTGCCAGCACCCTGTCGACAGGAGGTGCAACTAATGAAAAACTGTTTTTT
CASTLSTGGATNEKLFF
>TRBV20-1|many|TRBJ1-1|TRBD1
TGCAGTGCTCTCAAGGGGGCGGTGAACACTGAAGCTTTCTTT
CSALKGAVNTEAFF
>TRBV28|many|TRBJ1-2|TRBD1
TGTGCCAGCAGTCCCCACGGACAGGGGGGTGGCTACACCTTC
CASSPHGQGGGYTF
>TRBV7-8|many|TRBJ2-7|NA
TGTGCCAGCAGCTTAGGACAGGCAAACTCCTACGAGCAGTACTTC
CASSLGQANSYEQYF
>TRBV6-6|many|TRBJ2-5|TRBD2
TGTGCCAGCAGTTACTCGGCTAGCGGAGGTCAAGAGACCCAGTACTTC
CASSYSASGGQETQYF
>TRBV18|many|TRBJ1-5|NA
TGTGCCAGCTCACATGGGTACAATCAGCCCCAGCATTTT
CASSHGYNQPQHF